This paragraph reports one TCR beta chain. Its antigen is not known. TCRdb's table, derived via immunoSEQ multiplex PCR, lists solely in-frame clones and lacks some. The data show around 170,000 clones, approximately 90% seen once. The CDR3 contains 12 residues. Germline V gene lookup returns CDR1 MDHEN and CDR2 SYDVKM. V was trimmed by 6 bases and J by 9 bases, leaving 12 bases between them. The sample is drawn from a study of T cell responses to AZD1222 COVID-19 vaccine. Study-wide context: Pooled samples include second doses given at about 4 or 12 weeks. Study-level results: Regions 160-218 and 743-854 dominated among vaccine-associated CD4 TCRs spanning spike. None of the repertoires were sampled until the peak T cell response had passed.

Sequenced here: peripheral blood, sampled on day 0 of AZD1222 vaccination. This clonotype originated in an adult in good health. This rearrangement joins TRBV28 to TRBJ2-1; tentatively, D is TRBD1 (6 bases). CDR3 residues: CASRIGGFEQFF. Written as DNA, the CDR3 is TGTGCCAGCAGGATAGGGGGTTTTGAGCAGTTCTTC.